The rows below give T cell receptor beta chains drawn from one sample of a study of cytomegalovirus exposure and HLA in healthy donors. The protocol was immunoSEQ multiplex PCR, while the TCRdb copy is restricted to in-frame clones and leaves out a portion. The sample has about 98,000 clones; 87% are singletons. The specimen sequenced was PBMCs. The receptors originated from a woman aged 25 to 39 in good health and CMV-seronegative. Both conserved end residues are trimmed from each CDR3. Clone size is not always given. Where it is, it says once, few, many or a class for expanded clones.

few	TRBV6-1	11	TRBJ2-1	ASSEVAVGEQF
NA	TRBV9	13	TRBJ2-2	ASSVGLANTGELF
NA	TRBV6-1	13	TRBJ1-2	ASSLARTANYGYT
NA	TRBV6-5	13	TRBJ2-7	ASTPAGLVIYEQY
NA	TRBV12-5	15	TRBJ2-5	ASGFTTSGGARETQY
NA	TRBV6-1	12	TRBJ1-2	ASSQRDRGNGYT
NA	TRBV14	14	TRBJ1-3	ASSQDLLSSGNTIY
NA	TRBV5-8	14	TRBJ2-3	ASSYRTGTSTDTQY
NA	TRBV6-1	20	TRBJ2-7	ASSEEDAVRGILGLSSYEQY
NA	TRBV27	12	TRBJ1-6	ASGPYGQGSPLH
NA	TRBV5-1	14	TRBJ1-6	ASSLAARMADSPLH
NA	TRBV6-6	13	TRBJ1-5	ASGGQEFWNQPQH
NA	TRBV7-9	13	TRBJ2-1	ASSLPGGFYNEQF
NA	TRBV27	12	TRBJ1-3	ASSLAGTGNTIY
NA	TRBV29-1	9	TRBJ2-5	TSRTGETQY
NA	TRBV5-1	14	TRBJ2-5	ASSLERGGLRETQY
once	TRBV18	13	TRBJ1-4	ASSPGFGFREKLF
NA	TRBV7-2	15	TRBJ1-3	ASSLAGQGSRGDTIY
NA	TRBV9	12	TRBJ1-5	ASSSWTGPSPQH
once	TRBV28	17	TRBJ2-1	ASSSRLAGIMRPYNEQF
NA	TRBV7-9	13	TRBJ1-5	ASSSQGNSNQPQH
NA	TRBV6-5	11	TRBJ1-5	ASSHEGDQPQH
NA	TRBV7-3	13	TRBJ1-2	ASSPTGQANYGYT
few	TRBV5-1	13	TRBJ2-7	ASSLSSGSSYEQY
NA	TRBV7-9	12	TRBJ2-7	ASSFRAGGDEQY
NA	TRBV7-3	12	TRBJ2-3	ASSKTRGTDTQY
NA	TRBV5-1	12	TRBJ2-2	ASSLADISGELF
NA	TRBV28	13	TRBJ2-7	ASSFARVNINEQY
NA	TRBV7-2	12	TRBJ1-2	ASSSLGQYYGYT
NA	TRBV2	13	TRBJ2-7	ASNFNRGFPYEQY